The rows below give T cell receptor beta chains drawn from one sample of a study of blood T cells in healthy people across ages. TCRdb redid the calling of the 5' RACE reads with MiXCR, one entry per CDR3 protein. The sample has about 900,000 distinct CDR3 sequences, roughly 50% seen once. Input material: blood. All receptors derive from a man aged 30-40 years in good health. Each CDR3 is given with its conserved first and last residue. Each record gives: CDR3 protein, CDR3 DNA, V gene, J gene, clone size, D gene. D genes are given only for firm matches. Clone size is shown for a subset of rows, as once, few, many or a class of expanded clone.

CDR3 protein: CASPSDRASTDTQYF
CDR3 DNA: TGTGCCAGTCCCTCAGACAGGGCCAGCACAGATACGCAGTATTTT
V gene: TRBV6-6
J gene: TRBJ2-3
clone size: many
D gene: TRBD1

CDR3 protein: CASSGGLGTPSYKEQFF
CDR3 DNA: TGTGCCAGCAGTGGGGGCTTAGGGACCCCCTCCTACAAGGAGCAGTTCTTC
V gene: TRBV27
J gene: TRBJ2-1
clone size: .
D gene: .

CDR3 protein: CASSHDGDRAPPQHF
CDR3 DNA: TGTGCCAGCAGCCATGATGGGGACAGGGCTCCGCCCCAGCATTTT
V gene: TRBV7-9
J gene: TRBJ1-5
clone size: .
D gene: TRBD1

CDR3 protein: CASSYSNGVGANVLTF
CDR3 DNA: TGTGCCAGCAGTTACTCGAATGGGGTTGGGGCCAACGTCCTGACTTTC
V gene: TRBV6-5
J gene: TRBJ2-6
clone size: .
D gene: .

CDR3 protein: CASSPPMGGEQFF
CDR3 DNA: TGTGCCAGCTCACCACCGATGGGAGGTGAGCAGTTCTTT
V gene: TRBV18
J gene: TRBJ2-1
clone size: .
D gene: .

CDR3 protein: CASSSGTGGDGYTF
CDR3 DNA: TGCGCCAGCAGCTCCGGGACAGGGGGCGATGGCTACACCTTC
V gene: TRBV5-1
J gene: TRBJ1-2
clone size: .
D gene: TRBD1

CDR3 protein: CAGGLAEQFF
CDR3 DNA: TGTGCCGGGGGACTAGCGGAGCAGTTCTTC
V gene: TRBV6-1
J gene: TRBJ2-1
clone size: few
D gene: TRBD2

CDR3 protein: CASSQVVTGGDTQYF
CDR3 DNA: TGCGCCAGCAGCCAAGTCGTCACGGGAGGAGATACGCAGTATTTT
V gene: TRBV4-3
J gene: TRBJ2-3
clone size: many
D gene: TRBD2

CDR3 protein: CASSVAAGGLLRETQYF
CDR3 DNA: TGTGCCAGCAGCGTAGCTGCGGGGGGACTATTGCGAGAGACCCAGTACTTC
V gene: TRBV9
J gene: TRBJ2-5
clone size: .
D gene: TRBD2

CDR3 protein: CASSLIAGNAYEQYF
CDR3 DNA: TGTGCCAGCAGTCTAATAGCGGGGAACGCCTACGAGCAGTACTTC
V gene: TRBV28
J gene: TRBJ2-7
clone size: once
D gene: TRBD2

CDR3 protein: CASGSASGGLQETQYF
CDR3 DNA: TGTGCCAGCGGCTCCGCTAGCGGGGGCCTCCAAGAGACCCAGTACTTC
V gene: TRBV3-1
J gene: TRBJ2-5
clone size: .
D gene: TRBD2

CDR3 protein: CGALQETQYF
CDR3 DNA: TGTGGCGCCCTTCAAGAGACCCAGTACTTC
V gene: TRBV21-1
J gene: TRBJ2-5
clone size: few
D gene: .

CDR3 protein: CSARWDRVLSQPQHF
CDR3 DNA: TGCAGTGCTAGATGGGACAGGGTCCTGTCTCAGCCCCAGCATTTT
V gene: TRBV20-1
J gene: TRBJ1-5
clone size: few
D gene: TRBD1

CDR3 protein: CSARDTGTSATYEQYF
CDR3 DNA: TGCAGTGCTAGAGATACCGGGACTAGCGCTACCTACGAGCAGTACTTC
V gene: TRBV20-1
J gene: TRBJ2-7
clone size: .
D gene: TRBD2

CDR3 protein: CAGSQDLMLEVDTQYF
CDR3 DNA: TGTGCCGGCAGCCAAGATCTTATGCTAGAGGTAGATACGCAGTATTTT
V gene: TRBV4-2
J gene: TRBJ2-3
clone size: .
D gene: .

CDR3 protein: CSARGTTGSGFQETQFF
CDR3 DNA: TGCAGTGCTCGCGGGACTACCGGGTCCGGGTTTCAAGAGACCCAGTTCTTC
V gene: TRBV20-1
J gene: TRBJ2-1
clone size: .
D gene: TRBD2

CDR3 protein: CATSGGAGGPFGNEQFF
CDR3 DNA: TGTGCCACCAGCGGAGGTGCGGGAGGGCCGTTTGGAAATGAGCAGTTCTTC
V gene: TRBV15
J gene: TRBJ2-1
clone size: once
D gene: TRBD2

CDR3 protein: CASSRKGGDTEAFF
CDR3 DNA: TGTGCCAGCAGCCGGAAGGGGGGTGACACTGAAGCTTTCTTT
V gene: TRBV7-2
J gene: TRBJ1-1
clone size: .
D gene: .

CDR3 protein: CASSHVTGPGQPQHF
CDR3 DNA: TGCGCCAGCAGCCATGTAACAGGCCCAGGGCAGCCCCAGCATTTT
V gene: TRBV4-1
J gene: TRBJ1-5
clone size: .
D gene: .

CDR3 protein: CASQRRTATNEKLFF
CDR3 DNA: TGTGCCAGCCAACGCCGGACAGCCACTAATGAAAAACTGTTTTTT
V gene: TRBV6-1
J gene: TRBJ1-4
clone size: .
D gene: .

CDR3 protein: CASSLSQGGTNYGYTF
CDR3 DNA: TGCGCCAGCAGTCTTTCACAGGGAGGGACTAACTATGGCTACACCTTC
V gene: TRBV5-1
J gene: TRBJ1-2
clone size: .
D gene: .

CDR3 protein: CSVVTGVEQYF
CDR3 DNA: TGCAGCGTGGTAACAGGGGTCGAGCAGTACTTC
V gene: TRBV29-1
J gene: TRBJ2-7
clone size: few
D gene: TRBD1

CDR3 protein: CASNNSGLPERLNSNEKLFF
CDR3 DNA: TGTGCCAGCAACAACAGCGGCCTGCCCGAGCGTCTTAACTCTAATGAAAAACTGTTTTTT
V gene: TRBV27
J gene: TRBJ1-4
clone size: many
D gene: .

CDR3 protein: CASSQEDVRFSGANVLTF
CDR3 DNA: TGTGCCAGCAGCCAAGAAGACGTCCGGTTTTCTGGGGCCAACGTCCTGACTTTC
V gene: TRBV14
J gene: TRBJ2-6
clone size: .
D gene: .

CDR3 protein: CATSDGYGEKLFF
CDR3 DNA: TGTGCCACCAGTGATGGGTATGGTGAAAAACTGTTTTTT
V gene: TRBV10-3
J gene: TRBJ1-4
clone size: .
D gene: .

CDR3 protein: CASSLDGGKTQYF
CDR3 DNA: TGTGCCAGCAGCTTAGATGGCGGGAAGACCCAGTACTTC
V gene: TRBV7-2
J gene: TRBJ2-5
clone size: few
D gene: .

CDR3 protein: CASSGTGPSPYNEQFF
CDR3 DNA: TGTGCCAGCAGCGGGACAGGCCCCAGCCCCTACAATGAGCAGTTCTTC
V gene: TRBV5-5
J gene: TRBJ2-1
clone size: .
D gene: TRBD1

CDR3 protein: CASSTYRPPYEQYF
CDR3 DNA: TGTGCCAGCAGCACGTACAGGCCGCCTTACGAGCAGTACTTC
V gene: TRBV5-6
J gene: TRBJ2-7
clone size: .
D gene: .

CDR3 protein: CASSLVGGGLNYGYTF
CDR3 DNA: TGTGCCAGCAGTTTAGTTGGAGGGGGGCTTAACTATGGCTACACCTTC
V gene: TRBV27
J gene: TRBJ1-2
clone size: few
D gene: .

CDR3 protein: CSAPSGLMDNEQFF
CDR3 DNA: TGCAGTGCACCCTCGGGACTCATGGACAATGAGCAGTTCTTC
V gene: TRBV20-1
J gene: TRBJ2-1
clone size: many
D gene: .

CDR3 protein: CASSFNREWGYTF
CDR3 DNA: TGTGCCAGCAGTTTCAACAGGGAATGGGGCTACACCTTC
V gene: TRBV12-3/TRBV12-4
J gene: TRBJ1-2
clone size: few
D gene: .

CDR3 protein: CAGRNRDNNEQFF
CDR3 DNA: TGTGCCGGCAGGAACAGGGACAACAATGAGCAGTTCTTC
V gene: TRBV7-9
J gene: TRBJ2-1
clone size: .
D gene: .

CDR3 protein: CSARVGSGDIETQYF
CDR3 DNA: TGCAGTGCTAGAGTGGGCAGCGGGGATATAGAGACCCAGTACTTC
V gene: TRBV20-1
J gene: TRBJ2-5
clone size: many
D gene: TRBD2

CDR3 protein: CASSPKNRGHGYTF
CDR3 DNA: TGTGCCAGCAGCCCAAAGAACAGGGGACATGGCTACACCTTC
V gene: TRBV7-2
J gene: TRBJ1-2
clone size: .
D gene: TRBD1

CDR3 protein: CAWSFRGQEGYTF
CDR3 DNA: TGTGCCTGGAGCTTTCGCGGACAGGAGGGCTACACCTTC
V gene: TRBV30
J gene: TRBJ1-2
clone size: .
D gene: TRBD1

CDR3 protein: CASSLRSPRQETQYF
CDR3 DNA: TGTGCCAGCAGTCTTCGGTCCCCACGGCAGGAGACCCAGTACTTC
V gene: TRBV12-3/TRBV12-4
J gene: TRBJ2-5
clone size: many
D gene: .

CDR3 protein: CASSHPRQGVGNEQFF
CDR3 DNA: TGTGCCAGCAGCCACCCTAGACAGGGCGTGGGCAATGAGCAGTTCTTC
V gene: TRBV28
J gene: TRBJ2-1
clone size: .
D gene: TRBD1

CDR3 protein: CASSFKAGGPTEAFF
CDR3 DNA: TGTGCCAGCAGTTTCAAGGCAGGGGGTCCCACTGAAGCTTTCTTT
V gene: TRBV12-3/TRBV12-4
J gene: TRBJ1-1
clone size: .
D gene: TRBD1

CDR3 protein: CASSYYNSANYGYTF
CDR3 DNA: TGTGCCAGCAGTTACTACAACAGTGCTAACTATGGCTACACCTTC
V gene: TRBV6-5
J gene: TRBJ1-2
clone size: .
D gene: .